This T cell receptor (beta chain) was profiled in a study of Ad26.COV2.S vaccination and SARS-CoV-2 variants. Study-level background: Once, or twice with 56 days between doses, Ad26.COV2.S was given intramuscularly.

The V gene lost 3 bases and the J gene lost 8 bases, with 13 bases spanning the gap. This CDR3 is built from 13 residues. Here immunoSEQ multiplex PCR was the method, and the copy in TCRdb shows in-frame clones only, minus some. The table lists fewer than 400,000 clones, about 82% of them singletons. Treatment noted: roughly 20 received Ad26.COV2.S at low or high dose, single or two shots; 5 received placebo; per-sample allocation not given. Sampling was performed 63 days after the first vaccine or placebo injection. Study-wide points: Measures of TCR breadth and depth may have fallen short of total T cell responses.

Comment on this clone: The antigen remains unidentified.

This sample comprised peripheral blood, obtained in a trial of Ad26.COV2.S vaccine versus placebo. The genes are TRBV12-3 or TRBV12-4 and TRBJ1-2, with a weak D call TRBD1 (6 bases). The receptor was isolated from a person aged 18-65 years who received the Ad26.COV2.S COVID-19 vaccine or a placebo. CDR3 in amino acids: CASSFGGARGYTF. The DNA of the CDR3 is TGTGCCAGCAGTTTTGGGGGGGCGCGGGGCTACACCTTC.